Each of the 18 T cell receptor beta chains below was sequenced from the same sample in a study of T-cell memory formation after mild COVID-19. TCRdb reanalysed the 5' RACE reads using MiXCR and keeps one entry per CDR3 protein. The table records about 350,000 distinct CDR3 sequences, 20% of them present only once. The sequencing sample was made of PBMCs or a T cell subset sorted from them (not recorded which). These receptors came from a young man who had mild COVID-19 (a few samples of this study predate the infection). Cell type and time point are not known.

This chain links TRBV5-1 with TRBJ1-1, with a weak D call TRBD1 (6 bases). The CDR3 length is 14 residues. V was cut by 2 bases and J by 1 base, with 9 bases left in between. Germline V gene data show CDR1 as SGHRS and CDR2 as YFSETQ. The CDR3 bases are TGCGCCAGCAGCTTTGGAGGGGGGAACACTGAAGCTTTCTTT. It translates to CASSFGGGNTEAFF.

This clonotype was observed a few times. V is TRBV9 and J is TRBJ1-2; 7 bases agree with TRBD1. The CDR3 covers 13 residues. The V and J ends lost 7 bases and 2 bases, in that order; junction bases with no gene match: 5. Germline CDR1 reads SGDLS; CDR2 reads YYNGEE. The CDR3 DNA sequence: TGTGCCAGCTACGGGACAGCCAACTATGGCTACACCTTC. Its protein product is CASYGTANYGYTF.

V usage is TRBV10-2 and J usage is TRBJ1-5; TRBD1 agrees at 9 bases. CDR1 is WSHSY, CDR2 SAAADI, per germline. CDR3 length: 16 residues. V trimming: 6 bases; J trimming: 6 bases; junction bases outside the gene matches: 12. CDR3 sequence (DNA): TGCGCCAGCAGAGCCTCCGGGACAGGGAGGACTCAGCCCCAGCATTTT. Its protein product is CASRASGTGRTQPQHF.

This clonotype showed up just a few times. The gene calls are TRBV10-3 and TRBJ1-5; D gene uncertain. The CDR3 has 15 amino acids. V was pared by 10 bases and J by 1 base, with 17 bases between. Per the germline V gene, CDR1 is ENHRY and CDR2 is SYGVKD. The CDR3 region is CATQVSRASNQPQHF. The DNA for the CDR3 is TGTGCCACCCAGGTCTCCCGGGCGAGCAATCAGCCCCAGCATTTT.

The chain couples TRBV6-2 or TRBV6-3 to TRBJ2-5, with D unclear. This CDR3 spans 10 amino acids. V lost 8 bases, J lost 5 bases, and 6 bases lay in between. Germline lookup yields CDR1 MNHEY and CDR2 SVGEGT. This CDR3 reads CASVGETQYF. CDR3 nucleotides: TGTGCCAGCGTCGGGGAGACCCAGTACTTC.

This clonotype was seen only a few times. The chain combines TRBV15 with TRBJ1-1, with no clear D. Germline V gene lookup returns CDR1 LNHNV and CDR2 YYDKDF (reference sequence). The V end lost 11 bases, the J end lost 2 bases, and 15 bases lay between the germline ends. The CDR3 is 13 residues long. CDR3 in DNA: TGTGCCGCAAGTCGGGAGCTTAACACTGAAGCTTTCTTT. Its translation is CAASRELNTEAFF.

This clonotype was recorded a few times. This chain joins TRBV12-3 or TRBV12-4 and TRBJ1-1; TRBD1 matches 9 bases. This CDR3 spans 15 amino acids. The V segment lost 6 bases and the J segment 1 base; nucleotides outside the gene matches: 6. The CDR3, as DNA: TGTGCCAGCAGCCCTCGACAGGGGGAGAACACTGAAGCTTTCTTT. Amino acids: CASSPRQGENTEAFF.

This clonotype was counted only a few times. Sequence at one end of the junction differs from germline and may be a read error. This chain links TRBV7-3 with TRBJ1-1; maybe TRBD1 (6 bases). This CDR3 comprises 13 residues. The V gene's germline CDR1 is SGHTA and CDR2 FQGTGA. CDR3 sequence (DNA): TGTGCCAGCAGCGCAAATACAGGGACATCTGAAGCTTTT. It yields the protein CASSANTGTSEAF. Filled out from reference TRBV7-3 and TRBJ1-1, the complete variable domain reads GAGVSQTPSNKVTEKGKYVELRCDPISGHTALYWYRQSLGQGPEFLIYFQGTGAADDSGLPNDRFFAVRPEGSVSTLKIQRTERGDSAVYLCASSANTGTSEAFGQGTRLTVV.

The V call is TRBV7-6, the J call TRBJ2-1; no firm D call. Germline V CDR1 and CDR2: SGHVS, FNYEAQ. The CDR3 is 14 residues long. Trimming took 4 bases from V and 0 from J, leaving 7 bases between them. CDR3 in DNA: TGTGCCAGCAGCTCGGACCCCTCCTACAATGAGCAGTTCTTC. Amino acids: CASSSDPSYNEQFF.

This clonotype was counted a few times. The chain links TRBV28 to TRBJ2-7; D perhaps matches TRBD2 (6 bases). The CDR3 is made up of 15 amino acids. With 5 bases removed from V and 5 bases from J, the gap between germline ends came to 19 bases. CDR1 MDHEN and CDR2 SYDVKM come from the germline V gene. The CDR3 bases are TGTGCCAGCAGTAGGACCTGGGGTGGGAGGAACGAGCAGTACGTC. Its translation is CASSRTWGGRNEQYV.

CDR3 protein: CASTYDSTSYNEQFF. As DNA, the CDR3 is TGTGCCAGCACCTACGACAGTACCTCCTACAATGAGCAGTTCTTC. The V gene is TRBV27, the J gene TRBJ2-1, with D possibly being TRBD1 (5 bases). This CDR3 has 15 amino acids. V lost 7 bases, J lost 0 bases, and 13 bases lay in between. Looked up from germline, CDR1 is MNHEY and CDR2 is SMNVEV (reference sequence).

This clonotype turned up a few times. V usage is TRBV6-7 and J usage is TRBJ2-7, with 8 bases lining up with TRBD1. TRBV6-7 is recorded as an ORF, its role being uncertain. This CDR3 has 17 residues. J lost 5 bases, V lost 3 bases, and 15 bases had no gene match. CDR3 amino acids: CASSYGISGQESDEQYF. CDR3 bases: TGTGCCAGCAGTTATGGGATTTCGGGACAGGAGTCAGACGAGCAGTACTTC.

The gene calls are TRBV27 and TRBJ2-7, with D tentatively TRBD1 or TRBD2 (5 bases each). Per the germline V gene, CDR1 is MNHEY and CDR2 is SMNVEV (reference sequence). The CDR3 sequence is 14 residues long. V lost 6 bases and J lost 6, with 18 bases in between. The CDR3 nucleotides are TGTGCCAGCAGCTACGGGACGGGCTTCGGCGAGCAGTACTTC. Amino acids: CASSYGTGFGEQYF.

V gene TRBV15 combines with J gene TRBJ1-1; D call uncertain. The CDR3 extends over 13 amino acids. Germline V gives CDR1 LNHNV, CDR2 YYDKDF (reference sequence). Between the trimmed V and J ends, which lost 0 bases and 5 bases, there was a span of 7 bases. The CDR3 bases are TGTGCCACCAGCAGAGAGAGAAATACTGAAGCTTTCTTT. Its protein product is CATSRERNTEAFF.

The chain has TRBV20-1 and TRBJ2-3; D tentatively reads TRBD1 or TRBD2 (5 bases each). Between the trimmed V and J ends, which lost 8 bases and 3 bases, there was a span of 12 bases. The germline CDR1 and CDR2 sequences are DFQATT and SNEGSKA (reference sequence). CDR3 size: 12 residues. The DNA for the CDR3 is TGCAGTCCGGGACCAGGGACAGATACGCAGTATTTT. Its translation is CSPGPGTDTQYF.

This chain connects TRBV5-5 to TRBJ2-7, with a tentative D call TRBD1 (5 bases). The CDR3 has 13 amino acids. Germline CDR1 SGHKS, CDR2 YYEKEE (reference sequence). V was cut by 3 bases and J by 4 bases, with 11 bases left in between. The CDR3 loop reads CASSSPGWYEQYV. DNA for the CDR3: TGTGCCAGCAGCTCCCCAGGGTGGTACGAGCAGTACGTC.

Of note for this clonotype: A much larger clone is a single base away; this may be a read error. J is TRBJ2-2 and V is TRBV7-3, with 10 bases fitting TRBD1. The CDR3 is 16 residues long. CDR1 is SGHTA, CDR2 FQGTGA, per germline. J gave up 5 bases and V 5 bases, and 8 bases lay outside the gene matches. CDR3 DNA sequence: TGTGCCAGCAGCCCCTGGACAGGGGGAGGTACCGGGGAGCTGTTTTTT. Amino acid sequence: CASSPWTGGGTGELFF.

V gene TRBV6-5 combines with J gene TRBJ2-7, with 11 bases identical to TRBD1. V gave up 0 bases and J gave up 6 bases; unmatched junction bases: 1. This CDR3 contains 14 residues. CDR1 is MNHEY, CDR2 SVGAGI, per germline. The CDR3 DNA reads as TGTGCCAGCAGTTACTCCGGGACAGGGGGCGAGCAGTACTTC. Encoded protein: CASSYSGTGGEQYF.